The 12 T cell receptor beta chains in this list originate from one sample, sequenced in a study of blood T cell repertoires in COVID-19. Profiled with immunoSEQ multiplex PCR; TCRdb holds only in-frame clones, not every one. Found here are about 300,000 clones, 80% to 90% of them singletons; the top ten hold roughly 2.2%. Sample: PBMCs or T cells enriched from blood (not recorded which). All receptors derive from a man aged 25-45 years who had recovered from COVID-19.

CDR3 bases: TGTGCCAGCAGCCCCCGAGGGGGCTCTGGCTACACCTTC. Translation gives CASSPRGGSGYTF. The chain couples TRBV11-1 to TRBJ1-2; 7 bases fit TRBD1. Trimming at V came to 5 bases and at J to 7 bases, leaving 7 bases not matched to a gene. This CDR3 region has 13 residues. In germline, CDR1 is SGHAT, CDR2 FQDESV (reference sequence).

This chain uses TRBV5-6 with TRBJ1-2, with no clear D. V was cut by 0 bases and J by 3 bases, with 9 bases left in between. The CDR3 totals 14 residues. Germline V gene lookup returns CDR1 SGHDT and CDR2 YYEEEE. DNA for the CDR3: TGTGCCAGCAGCTTGGGGGCTCCGGACTATGGCTACACCTTC. Translation: CASSLGAPDYGYTF.

This clone was seen just once. The V gene is TRBV2, the J gene TRBJ1-5; TRBD1 aligns across 7 bases. Germline CDR1 reads SNHLY; CDR2 reads FYNNEI. The CDR3 is 15 amino acids. J gave up 7 bases and V 4 bases, and 10 bases lay outside the gene matches. The chain's CDR3 is CASSVEGGRSQPQHF. The CDR3 nucleotides read TGTGCCAGCAGTGTTGAAGGGGGCCGTAGCCAGCCCCAGCATTTT.

In this sample, this clone turned up once. The J gene is TRBJ2-7, the V gene TRBV30; maybe TRBD1 (6 bases). The length of the CDR3 is 13 residues. Germline CDR1 GTSNPN, CDR2 SVGIG (reference sequence). The germline V and J ends were trimmed by 4 bases and 6 bases, with 16 bases remaining between them. The CDR3 spells CAWNPTGSGEQYF. CDR3 nucleotide sequence: TGTGCCTGGAATCCCACAGGGTCAGGCGAGCAGTACTTC.

The rearrangement joins TRBV6-5 to TRBJ2-5; 11 bases are a match to TRBD2. The germline CDR1 and CDR2 sequences are MNHEY and SVGAGI. The ends lost 6 bases at V and 3 bases at J; junction bases unmatched: 6. This CDR3 is 15 amino acids long. This CDR3 reads CASRTILAGEETQYF. Written as DNA, the CDR3 is TGTGCCAGCAGGACGATACTAGCGGGGGAAGAGACCCAGTACTTC.

V and J are TRBV5-1 and TRBJ2-1; perhaps TRBD2 as D (5 bases). Germline V gene sequence: CDR1 SGHRS, CDR2 YFSETQ. The length of the CDR3 is 14 residues. V shed 6 bases and J shed 7 bases, with 17 bases lying between them. The CDR3 here is CASTLEGSGNEQFF. CDR3 bases: TGCGCCAGCACCCTTGAAGGTTCGGGGAATGAGCAGTTCTTC.

The chain has TRBV5-6 and TRBJ1-4; TRBD1 matches 10 bases. CDR1 and CDR2 (germline): SGHDT, YYEEEE. The CDR3 is made up of 15 amino acids. The trim removed 4 bases at V and 0 bases at J, leaving 0 bases unmatched. CDR3 in amino acids: CASSGQGATNEKLFF. In nucleotides, the CDR3 is TGTGCCAGCAGCGGACAGGGGGCAACTAATGAAAAACTGTTTTTT.

A few counts support this clone. This chain connects TRBV5-1 to TRBJ2-3; 8 positions agree with TRBD2. V dropped 2 bases and J dropped 5; count of bases not matched to a gene: 10. Germline V gives CDR1 SGHRS, CDR2 YFSETQ. This CDR3 has 16 residues. The DNA of the CDR3 is TGCGCCAGCAGCTTAGCAGCGGGGGCTCAGGGAGATACGCAGTATTTT. Translating gives CASSLAAGAQGDTQYF.

The J gene is TRBJ1-1, the V gene TRBV2, with D unclear. Germline CDR1 and CDR2: SNHLY and FYNNEI. This CDR3 contains 13 residues. V was cut by 5 bases and J by 8 bases, with 15 bases left in between. CDR3 protein: CASSRGRGYEAFF. The CDR3 bases are TGTGCCAGCAGTAGAGGGCGGGGTTACGAAGCTTTCTTT. The full variable domain, its missing parts supplied by reference TRBV2 and TRBJ1-1, is EPEVTQTPSHQVTQMGQEVILRCVPISNHLYFYWYRQILGQKVEFLVSFYNNEISEKSEIFDDQFSVERPDGSNFTLKIRSTKLEDSAMYFCASSRGRGYEAFFGQGTRLTVV.

The rearrangement links TRBV10-2 to TRBJ2-1, with D tentatively TRBD2 (7 bases). CDR1 and CDR2 (germline): WSHSY, SAAADI. The length of the CDR3 is 15 residues. V gave up 6 bases and J gave up 7 bases, with 19 bases separating them. The CDR3 spells CASSERGGLTNEQFF. The CDR3 bases are TGCGCCAGCAGCGAGAGGGGGGGCCTAACGAATGAGCAGTTCTTC.

The count of this clone is one. The V gene is TRBV3-1 (or the pseudogene TRBV3-2), the J gene TRBJ1-3; 11 bases align to TRBD1. The ends lost 4 bases at V and 1 base at J; junction bases unmatched: 12. The CDR3 is made up of 19 amino acids. CDR1 is LGHDT and CDR2 is YNNKEL in the germline V gene (reference sequence). The chain's CDR3 is CASSLGQGAPLSSGNTIYF. The CDR3 DNA follows: TGTGCCAGCAGCCTTGGACAGGGGGCCCCCTTAAGTTCTGGAAACACCATATATTTT.

This chain joins TRBV7-2 and TRBJ2-7, with a tentative D call TRBD1 (6 bases). CDR1 is SGHTA, CDR2 FQGNSA, per germline. The CDR3 has 15 residues. Trimming shortened V by 5 bases and J by 3 bases, and 17 bases separated the two germline ends. Here the CDR3 reads CASSHRSGTYYEQYF. CDR3 in DNA: TGTGCCAGCAGCCACCGGTCCGGGACATACTACGAGCAGTACTTC.